These 27 T cell receptor beta chains came from one sample sequenced in a study of CD8 T cells in Susac syndrome. Random-hexamer reverse transcription was applied to about 0.5 to 1 ug RNA. TCRdb redid the calling of the immunoSEQ multiplex PCR reads with MiXCR, one entry per CDR3 protein. The sample has about 400,000 distinct CDR3 sequences; approximately 89% are singletons. The sequencing input was CD8+ T cells from PBMCs. Receptors originate from a human donor with multiple sclerosis.

The CDR3 reads CASSLSGESSYNEQFF. The CDR3 region has the DNA TGTGCCAGTAGTCTTTCGGGGGAGAGCTCCTACAATGAGCAGTTCTTC. The chain is built from TRBV19 and TRBJ2-1; D might be TRBD2 (6 bases). Germline-derived CDR1 and CDR2 are LNHDA and SQIVND (reference sequence). Trimming removed 5 bases at V and 0 bases at J, with 14 bases between. The CDR3 extends over 16 amino acids.

The chain combines TRBV30 with TRBJ1-2; 7 bases align to TRBD1. The CDR3 has 16 residues. The J segment lost 4 bases and the V segment lost 0 bases, leaving 11 bases of the junction unmatched. Per the germline V gene, CDR1 is GTSNPN and CDR2 is SVGIG (reference sequence). The DNA for the CDR3 is TGTGCCTGGAGTGTACAAGGAGGGGCAGGGGGCTATGGCTACACCTTC. Its translation: CAWSVQGGAGGYGYTF.

The chain is built from TRBV19 and TRBJ2-3; D assignment may be TRBD1 or TRBD2 (5 bases each). The CDR3 runs 12 residues. Deletions cut 8 bases from V and 6 bases from J, with 12 bases between. Per germline, CDR1 LNHDA and CDR2 SQIVND (reference sequence). For the CDR3, the DNA is TGTGCCAGTCGTAGCGACAGTGATACGCAGTATTTT. It encodes CASRSDSDTQYF.

The chain uses TRBV13 and TRBJ2-3; 10 positions agree with TRBD2. CDR3 length equals 16 residues. Looked up from germline, CDR1 is PRHDT and CDR2 is FYEKMQ (reference sequence). J was trimmed by 5 bases and V by 0 bases; bases with no gene match: 5. The CDR3 spells CASSLGGLARLDTQYF. The CDR3 nucleotides are TGTGCCAGCAGCTTAGGGGGACTAGCGAGGTTAGATACGCAGTATTTT.

CDR3 amino acids: CASISGPIRTEAFF. For the CDR3, the DNA is TGCGCCAGCATATCAGGACCTATACGGACTGAAGCTTTCTTT. The V gene is TRBV10-2, the J gene TRBJ1-1; D is unresolved. Looked up from germline, CDR1 is WSHSY and CDR2 is SAAADI. Trimming removed 7 bases from V and 5 bases from J, with 17 bases in between. CDR3 length: 14 amino acids.

The V and J genes are TRBV7-9 and TRBJ2-1; D assignment may be TRBD1 or TRBD2 (5 bases each). CDR1 and CDR2 (germline): SEHNR, FQNEAQ (reference sequence). This CDR3 has 13 amino acids. V was trimmed by 5 bases and J by 4 bases, leaving 9 bases between them. Here the CDR3 reads CASSLWGYNEQFF. The CDR3 nucleotides are TGTGCCAGCAGCCTCTGGGGGTACAATGAGCAGTTCTTC. Combining the CDR3 with reference TRBV7-9 and TRBJ2-1 gives the whole variable domain DTGVSQNPRHKITKRGQNVTFRCDPISEHNRLYWYRQTLGQGPEFLTYFQNEAQLEKSRLLSDRFSAERPKGSFSTLEIQRTEQGDSAMYLCASSLWGYNEQFFGPGTRLTVL.

The V gene is TRBV30, the J gene TRBJ1-1; 8 nucleotides agree with TRBD1. V lost 4 bases to trimming and J lost 2 bases; unmatched junction nucleotides: 6. This CDR3 contains 14 residues. The germline V gene has CDR1 GTSNPN and CDR2 SVGIG (reference sequence). This CDR3 reads CAWTGGQGNTEAFF. DNA of the CDR3: TGTGCCTGGACGGGAGGACAGGGTAACACTGAAGCTTTCTTT. The full variable domain, its missing parts supplied by reference TRBV30 and TRBJ1-1, is SQTIHQWPATLVQPVGSPLSLECTVEGTSNPNLYWYRQAAGRGLQLLFYSVGIGQISSEVPQNLSASRPQDRQFILSSKKLLLSDSGFYLCAWTGGQGNTEAFFGQGTRLTVV.

The J gene is TRBJ1-6, the V gene TRBV9; D not resolved. The V gene's germline CDR1 is SGDLS and CDR2 YYNGEE. The CDR3 has 15 amino acids. V lost 3 bases and J 5 bases, leaving 12 bases between the germline ends. CDR3 sequence: CASSERTDHNSPLHF. CDR3 in DNA: TGTGCCAGCAGCGAGAGGACTGATCATAATTCACCCCTCCACTTT.

The J gene is TRBJ2-7, the V gene TRBV27, with 7 bases fitting TRBD1. The J segment lost 1 base and the V segment lost 8 bases, leaving 2 bases of the junction unmatched. The CDR3 spans 12 residues. Germline loops: CDR1 MNHEY, CDR2 SMNVEV (reference sequence). The CDR3 DNA reads TGTGCCAGCGGGACAGTATCCTACGAGCAGTACTTC. Residues: CASGTVSYEQYF.

The V call is TRBV7-9, the J call TRBJ2-7; 11 bases align to TRBD1. In germline, CDR1 is SEHNR, CDR2 FQNEAQ (reference sequence). Trimming removed 5 bases from V and 3 bases from J; junction bases left unmatched: 6. The CDR3 length is 15 residues. The CDR3 loop is CASSHSGTGGYEQYF. The DNA of the CDR3 is TGTGCCAGCAGCCATTCCGGGACAGGGGGCTACGAGCAGTACTTC.

The chain uses TRBV30 and TRBJ2-7; unclear D gene. The ends were cut back, 0 bases at V and 4 bases at J, with 13 bases in the middle. Per germline, CDR1 GTSNPN and CDR2 SVGIG (reference sequence). This CDR3 has 14 amino acids. The CDR3 loop is CAWSVVVESYEQYF. CDR3 sequence (DNA): TGTGCCTGGAGTGTGGTGGTGGAATCGTACGAGCAGTACTTC.

This sequence joins TRBV30 and TRBJ1-5, with TRBD1 matching 11 bases. After removal of 2 bases from V and 6 bases from J, the junction contained 6 bases not matched to a gene. CDR1 and CDR2 (germline): GTSNPN, SVGIG (reference sequence). This CDR3 contains 15 residues. CDR3 loop: CAWSPRTGGIQPQHF. The CDR3 DNA reads TGTGCCTGGAGTCCGCGGACAGGGGGCATTCAGCCCCAGCATTTT.

The count of this clonotype is one. The rearrangement uses TRBV3-1 and TRBJ1-2, with a tentative D call TRBD1 (5 bases). The germline gives CDR1 LGHDT, CDR2 YNNKEL (reference sequence). The germline V and J ends were trimmed by 3 bases and 5 bases, with 19 bases remaining between them. This CDR3 is built from 16 residues. The CDR3 region is CASSQGGTASLYGYTF. The CDR3 DNA follows: TGTGCCAGCAGCCAGGGTGGGACGGCGAGTCTGTATGGCTACACCTTC.

This sequence joins TRBV20-1 and TRBJ1-2; 7 positions agree with TRBD1. This CDR3 contains 15 residues. Trimming cost V 0 bases and J 1 base; bases outside gene matches: 5. Looked up from germline, CDR1 is DFQATT and CDR2 is SNEGSKA (reference sequence). The CDR3 DNA reads TGCAGTGCTAGAGACGGAAGGGGGCGTAACTATGGCTACACCTTC. This translates into CSARDGRGRNYGYTF.

The sample holds a few counts of this clonotype. This chain uses TRBV4-1 with TRBJ2-1, with a possible D match to TRBD2 (5 bases). Trimming cost V 1 base and J 7 bases, with 5 bases left between them. The germline CDR1 and CDR2 sequences are MGHRA and YSYEKL. The CDR3 extends over 12 amino acids. DNA for the CDR3: TGCGCCAGCAGCCAAGGGAGGAATGAGCAGTTCTTC. Its translation: CASSQGRNEQFF.

The rearrangement joins TRBV30 to TRBJ2-2, with D unclear. The CDR3 loop spans 12 amino acids. Germline lookup yields CDR1 GTSNPN and CDR2 SVGIG (reference sequence). Between the trimmed V and J ends, which lost 2 bases and 2 bases, there was a span of 3 bases. The CDR3 spells CAWSSNTGELFF. The CDR3 DNA sequence: TGTGCCTGGAGTTCTAACACCGGGGAGCTGTTTTTT.

This CDR3 is CASRWGDTDTQYF. The CDR3 DNA follows: TGTGCCAGCAGGTGGGGAGACACAGATACGCAGTATTTT. V and J are TRBV11-2 and TRBJ2-3; a possible D gene is TRBD2 (5 bases). The germline V gene has CDR1 SGHAT and CDR2 FQNNGV. The CDR3 is 13 residues long. V lost 6 bases, J lost 2 bases, and 9 bases lay in between.

The V call is TRBV7-2, the J call TRBJ1-1; D may be TRBD1 (6 bases). Germline V lookup: CDR1 SGHTA, CDR2 FQGNSA. This CDR3 has 14 residues. Trimming removed 5 bases at V and 1 base at J, with 11 bases between. The CDR3 loop is CASSEWGANTEAFF. DNA for the CDR3: TGTGCCAGCAGCGAATGGGGGGCGAACACTGAAGCTTTCTTT. Together with reference TRBV7-2 and TRBJ1-1, the CDR3 gives the full variable domain: GAGVSQSPSNKVTEKGKDVELRCDPISGHTALYWYRQSLGQGLEFLIYFQGNSAPDKSGLPSDRFSAERTGGSVSTLTIQRTQQEDSAVYLCASSEWGANTEAFFGQGTRLTVV.

V usage is TRBV6-5 and J usage is TRBJ2-7; D ambiguous. The V end lost 2 bases, the J end lost 0 bases, and 8 bases lay between the germline ends. CDR1 MNHEY and CDR2 SVGAGI come from the germline V gene. This CDR3 is 14 amino acids long. The CDR3 sequence is CASSYGPSSYEQYF. The CDR3 DNA reads TGTGCCAGCAGTTACGGGCCAAGCTCCTACGAGCAGTACTTC.

The V gene is TRBV19, the J gene TRBJ1-1; D is unclear. Germline V gene data show CDR1 as LNHDA and CDR2 as SQIVND (reference sequence). V lost 1 base, J lost 6 bases, and 9 bases lay in between. The CDR3 length is 13 residues. As DNA, the CDR3 is TGTGCCAGTAGTATAGTGGAGGGTCCTGAAGCTTTCTTT. This codes for CASSIVEGPEAFF. The complete variable domain, with remaining parts taken from reference TRBV19 and TRBJ1-1, reads DGGITQSPKYLFRKEGQNVTLSCEQNLNHDAMYWYRQDPGQGLRLIYYSQIVNDFQKGDIAEGYSVSREKKESFPLTVTSAQKNPTAFYLCASSIVEGPEAFFGQGTRLTVV.

This clonotype was counted a single time. The chain uses TRBV4-2 and TRBJ2-2; 15 bases map to TRBD2. CDR1 LGHNA and CDR2 YNFKEQ come from the germline V gene. The CDR3 totals 17 residues. J gave up 4 bases and V 5 bases, and 5 bases lay outside the gene matches. CDR3 loop: CASSVGLAGGPTGELFF. In DNA, the CDR3 is TGTGCCAGCAGCGTCGGACTAGCGGGGGGGCCCACCGGGGAGCTGTTTTTT.

The chain uses TRBV12-3 or TRBV12-4 and TRBJ2-7; TRBD1 or TRBD2 may be the D gene (5 bases each). The V end lost 8 bases, the J end lost 4 bases, and 15 bases lay between the germline ends. The CDR3 totals 13 residues. The CDR3 protein is CASSNRRTYEQYF. The CDR3 region has the DNA TGTGCCAGCTCTAACCGGAGGACATACGAGCAGTACTTC.

CDR3 sequence: CASSVPIQGRLGNEQFF. The CDR3 nucleotides are TGTGCCAGCAGCGTACCAATACAGGGTCGGCTCGGCAATGAGCAGTTCTTC. The rearrangement links TRBV9 to TRBJ2-1, with D tentatively TRBD1 (6 bases). Germline assignment: CDR1 SGDLS and CDR2 YYNGEE. The CDR3 is 17 amino acids. Between the trimmed V and J ends, which lost 1 base and 6 bases, there was a span of 20 bases.

The chain has TRBV12-3 or TRBV12-4 and TRBJ1-3, with a tentative D call TRBD1 (6 bases). Trimming shortened V by 5 bases and J by 8 bases, and 13 bases separated the two germline ends. This CDR3 region has 13 residues. The CDR3 sequence is CASSTQGTYTIYF. In DNA form, the CDR3 reads TGTGCCAGCAGTACACAGGGAACGTACACCATATATTTT.

The genes are TRBV10-2 and TRBJ2-7, with TRBD2 matching 9 bases. The CDR3 is made up of 14 amino acids. CDR1 is WSHSY, CDR2 SAAADI, per germline. V lost 7 bases and J lost 4; bases outside the gene matches: 8. The CDR3 nucleotides read TGCGCCAGCACCACCGGGACTAGCCGGTACGAGCAGTACTTC. It yields the protein CASTTGTSRYEQYF.

This clonotype was detected once. V usage is TRBV25-1 and J usage is TRBJ2-1, with a possible D match to TRBD2 (6 bases). Germline V lookup: CDR1 MGHDK, CDR2 SYGVNS. This CDR3 spans 15 amino acids. Trimming took off 1 base at V and 8 bases at J, with 15 bases between the two ends. CDR3 in amino acids: CASSEWGDAGDEQFF. In DNA, the CDR3 is TGTGCCAGCAGTGAATGGGGGGACGCCGGGGATGAGCAGTTCTTC. The complete variable domain, with remaining parts taken from reference TRBV25-1 and TRBJ2-1, reads EADIYQTPRYLVIGTGKKITLECSQTMGHDKMYWYQQDPGMELHLIHYSYGVNSTEKGDLSSESTVSRIRTEHFPLTLESARPSHTSQYLCASSEWGDAGDEQFFGPGTRLTVL.

Regarding this clonotype: The junction departs from the called germline gene at one end, perhaps through a read error. V and J are TRBV11-2 and TRBJ1-5; D not resolved. The germline V gene encodes CDR1 SGHAT and CDR2 FQNNGV. The CDR3 extends over 13 amino acids. CDR3 region: CASSARGNQPHHF. The CDR3 DNA is TGTGCCAGCAGCGCCCGAGGCAATCAGCCCCATCATTTT. Combining the CDR3 with reference TRBV11-2 and TRBJ1-5 gives the whole variable domain EAGVAQSPRYKIIEKRQSVAFWCNPISGHATLYWYQQILGQGPKLLIQFQNNGVVDDSQLPKDRFSAERLKGVDSTLKIQPAKLEDSAVYLCASSARGNQPHHFGDGTRLSIL.